This T cell receptor beta chain was observed in a study of T cell responses to AZD1222 COVID-19 vaccine. Study overall: Second-dose recipients at about 4 or about 12 weeks were treated as one pooled group. Points from the study as a whole: Researchers report vaccine-associated CD4 TCRs spanning spike, with dominance at 160-218 and 743-854. The breadth and depth of Spike-specific TCRs increased once two AZD1222 doses had been given.

The assay was immunoSEQ multiplex PCR, and TCRdb's table has in-frame clones only and misses some. The repertoire holds under 100,000 clones, with around nine tenths as singletons. The CDR3 runs 15 residues. V was trimmed by 4 bases and J by 2 bases, leaving 16 bases between them. CDR1 is SGHNT, CDR2 YYREEE, per germline (reference sequence). In regard to this clone: Its antigen remains unidentified.

The genes are TRBV5-4 and TRBJ2-7, with a weak D call TRBD2 (5 bases). This TCR derives from an adult in good health. The material was peripheral blood, obtained on day 0 of AZD1222 vaccination. CDR3 sequence reads: CASSPGGFQAYEQYF. The CDR3 coding sequence is TGTGCCAGCAGCCCTGGAGGATTCCAGGCCTACGAGCAGTACTTC.